This TCR beta chain was sequenced during a study of blood T cell repertoires in COVID-19. This CDR3 is 13 amino acids long. The V gene lost 6 bases and the J gene lost 4 bases, with 10 bases spanning the gap. CDR1 and CDR2 (germline): ENHRY, SYGVKD. The repertoire was sequenced with immunoSEQ multiplex PCR; TCRdb's copy has only in-frame clones and lacks some. The data hold fewer than 70,000 clones, with 75% to 85% observed a single time. Material for sequencing was peripheral blood. The chain combines TRBV10-3 with TRBJ1-5; no clear D. The receptor was isolated from a man in his forties or fifties with acute or convalescent COVID-19. For the CDR3, the DNA is TGTGCCATCAGCCGGGGAACTAATCAGCCCCAGCATTTT. This sequence encodes CAISRGTNQPQHF.